Listed here are 9 T cell receptor beta chains from one sample, sequenced in a study of cytomegalovirus exposure and HLA in healthy donors (dated by TCRdb to 2016 to 2017). Libraries were made using the immunoSEQ multiplex PCR assay. For the multiplex PCR, a mixture combining 60 forward primers for TCR Vbeta segments and 13 reverse primers for TCR Jbeta segments was used. Imported from immuneACCESS, the table was reduced by TCRdb to in-frame sequences with V and J called. These copies leave out some clones; in studies compared against another copy, an unresolved V gene accounts for under half, and the cause of the remainder is not known. Within this sample are about 81,000 clones, with 75% to 90% of them counted one time only. The ten largest account for 2.3% of the sample. The sequencing input was PBMCs. All receptors derive from a man aged 18 to 30 in good health and CMV-seronegative.

The chain joins TRBV7-2 to TRBJ1-2; D might be TRBD1 (6 bases). The V gene's germline CDR1 is SGHTA and CDR2 FQGNSA. Trimming took 2 bases from V and 7 from J, leaving 11 bases between them. The CDR3 is made up of 13 amino acids. CDR3 in DNA: TGTGCCAGCAGCTTATCAGGGGCCTGTGGCTACACCTTC. Amino acid sequence: CASSLSGACGYTF.

The CDR3 DNA sequence: TGTGCCAGCAGTCCCCGACAGGGCCTAGGGACACCCCTCCACTTT. Residues: CASSPRQGLGTPLHF. The chain couples TRBV28 to TRBJ1-6, with TRBD1 identical over 7 bases. The CDR3 loop spans 15 amino acids. Trimming at V came to 5 bases and at J to 11 bases, leaving 12 bases not matched to a gene. The germline CDR1 and CDR2 sequences are MDHEN and SYDVKM. Filled out from reference TRBV28 and TRBJ1-6, the complete variable domain reads DVKVTQSSRYLVKRTGEKVFLECVQDMDHENMFWYRQDPGLGLRLIYFSYDVKMKEKGDIPEGYSVSREKKERFSLILESASTNQTSMYLCASSPRQGLGTPLHFGNGTRLTVT.

V is TRBV5-1 and J is TRBJ2-6; the D is unclear. The germline V gene encodes CDR1 SGHRS and CDR2 YFSETQ. This CDR3 comprises 15 residues. Between the trimmed V and J ends, which lost 4 bases and 1 base, there was a span of 9 bases. CDR3 in amino acids: CASSTGASGANVLTF. In DNA, the CDR3 is TGCGCCAGCAGCACCGGAGCTTCTGGGGCCAACGTCCTGACTTTC.

The chain combines TRBV4-2 with TRBJ2-1; 11 bases match TRBD1. The V and J ends lost 4 bases and 6 bases, in that order; junction bases with no gene match: 8. The length of the CDR3 is 16 residues. Germline-derived CDR1 and CDR2 are LGHNA and YNFKEQ. The CDR3 is CASSPLTGTGGNEQFF. CDR3 DNA sequence: TGTGCCAGCAGCCCTCTTACCGGGACAGGGGGCAATGAGCAGTTCTTC.

The chain has TRBV27 and TRBJ1-2; D possibly corresponds to TRBD1 (5 bases). Deletions cut 4 bases from V and 4 bases from J, with 10 bases between. The CDR3 consists of 13 residues. CDR1 and CDR2 (germline): MNHEY, SMNVEV (reference sequence). CDR3 nucleotides: TGTGCCAGCAGTTGGGGCGGGAGCTATGGCTACACCTTC. It is translated as CASSWGGSYGYTF.

The CDR3 is CASKTDRGYNEQFF. The DNA of the CDR3 is TGTGCCAGCAAAACGGACAGGGGTTACAATGAGCAGTTCTTC. This rearrangement joins TRBV6-5 to TRBJ2-1; 9 bases are shared with TRBD1. This CDR3 has 14 amino acids. The germline gives CDR1 MNHEY, CDR2 SVGAGI. Trimming at V came to 7 bases and at J to 4 bases, leaving 5 bases not matched to a gene.

This clone was seen only a few times. The chain employs TRBV19 and TRBJ2-3, with 11 bases matching TRBD1. V gave up 3 bases and J gave up 4 bases; unmatched junction bases: 0. This CDR3 is 14 amino acids long. Germline values: CDR1 LNHDA, CDR2 SQIVND (reference sequence). The CDR3 nucleotides read TGTGCCAGTAGTATGGGACAGGGGGCAGATACGCAGTATTTT. Translating it yields CASSMGQGADTQYF.

The CDR3 DNA reads TGCGCCAGCAGCCCTGGGACCGGGGGTTTCGACCAAGCTTTCTTT. Residues: CASSPGTGGFDQAFF. This chain links TRBV5-1 with TRBJ1-1, with D maybe TRBD1 (5 bases). The germline V gene encodes CDR1 SGHRS and CDR2 YFSETQ. Trimming took 4 bases from V and 9 from J, leaving 22 bases between them. The CDR3 length is 15 residues.

In regard to this clone: At one of its ends the junction is not consistent with the germline gene, which may arise from a read error. The chain links TRBV5-8 to TRBJ1-2; maybe TRBD1 (5 bases). Germline CDR1 is SGHTS and CDR2 is YDEGEE. The CDR3 runs to 15 residues. The CDR3 DNA reads as TGTGCCAGCAGGTTGGAGGTCAGGGTGTCTCATGGCTACACCTTC. Encoded protein: CASRLEVRVSHGYTF.